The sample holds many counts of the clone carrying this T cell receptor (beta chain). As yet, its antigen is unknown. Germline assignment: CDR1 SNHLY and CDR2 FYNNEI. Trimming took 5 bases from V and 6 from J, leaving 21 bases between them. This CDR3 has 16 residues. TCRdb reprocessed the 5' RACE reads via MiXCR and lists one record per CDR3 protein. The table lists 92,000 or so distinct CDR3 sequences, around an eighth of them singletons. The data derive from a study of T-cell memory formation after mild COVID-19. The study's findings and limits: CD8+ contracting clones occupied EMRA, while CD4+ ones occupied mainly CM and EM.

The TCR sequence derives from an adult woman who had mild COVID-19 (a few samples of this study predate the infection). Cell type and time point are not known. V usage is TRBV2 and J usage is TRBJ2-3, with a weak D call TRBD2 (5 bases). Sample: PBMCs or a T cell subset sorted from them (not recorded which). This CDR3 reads CASSTKPDSALDTQYF. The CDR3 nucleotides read TGTGCCAGCAGTACGAAGCCGGACTCGGCTTTGGATACGCAGTATTTT.